The clone carrying this T cell receptor beta chain has just a few counts. Clones were read by immunoSEQ multiplex PCR, and TCRdb kept only the in-frame ones, dropping some. The sample shows tens of thousands of clones, more than 85% of them seen only once. This sample was included in a study of T cell responses to AZD1222 COVID-19 vaccine. The sample in question was peripheral blood, obtained 28 days after the second AZD1222 dose. The sequence came from an adult who received the AZD1222 COVID-19 vaccine.

The chain's CDR3 is CASSDRQGMTDTQYF. For the CDR3, the DNA is TGTGCCAGCAGCGATAGACAGGGGATGACAGATACGCAGTATTTT. The chain links TRBV11-2 to TRBJ2-3, with TRBD1 matching 8 bases. J was trimmed by 3 bases and V by 5 bases; bases with no gene match: 7. The CDR3 contains 15 residues. CDR1 is SGHAT, CDR2 FQNNGV, per germline. Looking up the rest from reference TRBV11-2 and TRBJ2-3 gives the full variable domain: EAGVAQSPRYKIIEKRQSVAFWCNPISGHATLYWYQQILGQGPKLLIQFQNNGVVDDSQLPKDRFSAERLKGVDSTLKIQPAKLEDSAVYLCASSDRQGMTDTQYFGPGTRLTVL.